This TCR beta chain was sequenced in a study of shared clonotypes between healthy human individuals. Study context: Contributing individuals were a couple of females and a few males aged 18 to 49. Study observations and caveats: Memory subsets generally showed smaller estimated richness than naive subsets did. How much donors shared clonotypes was expected to be affected by sequencing depth.

CD45RO-negative cells were positively selected for CCR7, leaving out terminally differentiated effector memory CD45RA+ cells. The V end lost 5 bases, the J end lost 8 bases, and 17 bases lay between the germline ends. The CDR3 has 14 amino acids. Per germline, CDR1 SGDLS and CDR2 YYNGEE. Clones were read by immunoSEQ multiplex PCR, and TCRdb kept only the in-frame ones, dropping some. Among more than 2 million clones, roughly 93% were seen once, and the ten largest hold under 2%. Turning to this clone: The antigen remains undetermined.

The chain is built from TRBV9 and TRBJ2-1; D possibly corresponds to TRBD2 (5 bases). The sequence was obtained from a man aged 18 to 29 in good health. Some clones in this sample may be carry-over from other donors' samples. Specimen: naive CD8+ T cells from PBMCs. The CDR3 is CASSDTRSGYEQFF. The DNA of the CDR3 is TGTGCCAGCAGTGATACTAGGTCGGGGTATGAGCAGTTCTTC.